Sequencing of this T cell receptor (beta chain) was carried out in a study of cytomegalovirus exposure and HLA in healthy donors. Study information: Unique TCR beta sequences numbering fewer than 130 million came from 190 million or so T cells in an earlier analysis. Study results and caveats: An analysis that was carried out later associated 15,000 to 20,000 TCR beta sequences with HLA alleles at 0.05 false discovery rate.

Nominally healthy donors provided the samples, though records likely missed some immune exposures. This clone has only a few counts. Its target is not known. Compared with germline, one end of the junction differs, possibly owing to a read error. PCR involved 60 Vbeta and 13 Jbeta primers. The table came from immunoSEQ multiplex PCR; TCRdb's copy has only in-frame clones and leaves some out. The sample yields tens of thousands of clones, about 81% seen once. The germline V gene encodes CDR1 SEHNR and CDR2 FQNEAQ (reference sequence). This CDR3 is 13 amino acids long. Sample: PBMCs. This sequence originates from a man aged 45-60 years in good health and CMV-seropositive. The chain recombines TRBV7-9 with TRBJ2-7, with a weak D call TRBD2 (5 bases). Here the CDR3 reads CPSRLTFGYEQSF. CDR3 coding DNA: TGTCCCAGCAGACTAACCTTTGGTTACGAGCAGTCCTTC.